A single sample is the source of the 3 T cell receptor beta chains below, sequenced in a study of a mutant IDH1 vaccine in newly diagnosed glioma. Stated time point: week 23, last vaccination. One vaccine dose held 300 ug of mutant IDH1 20-mer peptide and came with topical imiquimod. Their antigen targets remain unknown. The table came from immunoSEQ multiplex PCR; TCRdb's copy has only in-frame clones and leaves some out. The data show approximately 39,000 clones, about four fifths seen once. The source material was PBMCs, sampled from a glioma patient whose treatment included an IDH1 peptide vaccine. Every receptor here comes from a man aged 40-49 years with glioma.

This clone was seen only a few times. J is TRBJ1-4 and V is TRBV27; unclear D gene. Trimming removed 6 bases from V and 0 bases from J, with 8 bases in between. Per the germline V gene, CDR1 is MNHEY and CDR2 is SMNVEV (reference sequence). CDR3 length: 14 residues. CDR3 residues: CASRPFATNEKLFF. DNA for the CDR3: TGTGCCAGCAGACCTTTTGCAACTAATGAAAAACTGTTTTTT. Supplemented by reference TRBV27 and TRBJ1-4, the full variable domain reads EAQVTQNPRYLITVTGKKLTVTCSQNMNHEYMSWYRQDPGLGLRQIYYSMNVEVTDKGDVPEGYKVSRKEKRNFPLILESPSPNQTSLYFCASRPFATNEKLFFGSGTQLSVL.

The chain has TRBV6-6 and TRBJ2-5; TRBD2 agrees at 8 bases. CDR3 size: 15 residues. V gave up 3 bases and J gave up 2 bases; unmatched junction bases: 5. Germline V gives CDR1 MNHNY, CDR2 SVGAGI (reference sequence). The CDR3 coding sequence is TGTGCCAGCAGTTATGGAGCGGGGGTTCAAGAGACCCAGTACTTC. This gives the protein CASSYGAGVQETQYF.

V and J are TRBV27 and TRBJ1-2, with D perhaps TRBD1 (6 bases). Between the trimmed V and J ends, which lost 5 bases and 0 bases, there was a span of 10 bases. Per the germline V gene, CDR1 is MNHEY and CDR2 is SMNVEV (reference sequence). The CDR3 extends over 14 amino acids. CDR3 in amino acids: CASSPRGSNYGYTF. The CDR3 DNA reads TGTGCCAGCAGTCCCAGGGGATCTAACTATGGCTACACCTTC.